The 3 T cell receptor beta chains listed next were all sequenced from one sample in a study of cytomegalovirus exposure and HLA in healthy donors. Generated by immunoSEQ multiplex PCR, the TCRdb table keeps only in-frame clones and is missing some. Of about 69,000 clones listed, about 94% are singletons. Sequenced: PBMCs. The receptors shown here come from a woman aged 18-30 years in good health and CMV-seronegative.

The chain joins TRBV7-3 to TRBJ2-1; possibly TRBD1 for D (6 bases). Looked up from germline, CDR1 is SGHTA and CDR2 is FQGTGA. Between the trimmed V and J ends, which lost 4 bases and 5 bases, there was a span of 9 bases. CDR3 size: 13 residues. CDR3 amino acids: CASSWGPDNEQFF. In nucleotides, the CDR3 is TGTGCCAGCAGCTGGGGGCCCGACAATGAGCAGTTCTTC.

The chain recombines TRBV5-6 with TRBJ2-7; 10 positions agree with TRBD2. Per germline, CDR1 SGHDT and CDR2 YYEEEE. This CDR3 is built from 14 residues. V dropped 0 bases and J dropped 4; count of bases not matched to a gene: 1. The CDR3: CASSLASGSYEQYF. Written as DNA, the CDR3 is TGTGCCAGCAGCTTGGCTAGCGGGAGTTACGAGCAGTACTTC.

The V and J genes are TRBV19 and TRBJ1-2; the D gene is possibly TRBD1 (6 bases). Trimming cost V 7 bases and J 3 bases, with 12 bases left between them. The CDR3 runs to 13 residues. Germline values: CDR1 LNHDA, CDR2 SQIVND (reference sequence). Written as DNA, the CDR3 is TGTGCCAGTACCCGGACAGTAGACTATGGCTACACCTTC. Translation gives CASTRTVDYGYTF.